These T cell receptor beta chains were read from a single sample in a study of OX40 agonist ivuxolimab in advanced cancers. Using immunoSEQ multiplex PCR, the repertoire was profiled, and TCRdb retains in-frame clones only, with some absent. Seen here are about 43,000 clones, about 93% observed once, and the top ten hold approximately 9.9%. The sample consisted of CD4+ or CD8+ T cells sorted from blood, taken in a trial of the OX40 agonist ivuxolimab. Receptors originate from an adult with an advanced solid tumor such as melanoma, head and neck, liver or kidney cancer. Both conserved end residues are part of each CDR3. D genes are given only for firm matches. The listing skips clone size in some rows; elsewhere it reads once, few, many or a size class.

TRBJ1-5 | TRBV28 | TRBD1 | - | TGTGCCAGCAGCCCATGGACAGGGAACAATCAGCCCCAGCATTTT | CASSPWTGNNQPQHF
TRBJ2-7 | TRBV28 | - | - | TGTGCCAGCAGTTTTAAGCGGGCCCCCGGGCTTTACGAGCAGTACTTC | CASSFKRAPGLYEQYF
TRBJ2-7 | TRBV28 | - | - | TGTGCCAGCAGTATAGGACAAGCCTACGAGCAGTACTTC | CASSIGQAYEQYF
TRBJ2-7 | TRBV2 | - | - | TGTGCCAGCAGTGAAAATGGGGGGTCCTACGAGCAGTACTTC | CASSENGGSYEQYF
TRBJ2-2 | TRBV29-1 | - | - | TGCAGCGTTGTTTTGCGACTCTCCGGGGAGCTGTTTTTT | CSVVLRLSGELFF
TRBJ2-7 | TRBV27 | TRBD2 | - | TGTGCCAGCAGTCCCCGGGGACTAGCGGGAGATGGGGACTACGAGCAGTACTTC | CASSPRGLAGDGDYEQYF
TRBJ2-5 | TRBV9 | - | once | TGTGCCAGCAGCGTAGTGGGGGGAGCAGAGACCCAGTACTTC | CASSVVGGAETQYF
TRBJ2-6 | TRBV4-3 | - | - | TGCGCCAGCACCGAAAGCAGAATCTCTGGGGCCAACGTCCTGACTTTC | CASTESRISGANVLTF
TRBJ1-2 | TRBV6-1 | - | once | TGTGCCAGCAGTTTCACAGGGCTCACAACCTATGGCTACACCTTC | CASSFTGLTTYGYTF
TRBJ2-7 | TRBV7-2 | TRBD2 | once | TGTGCCAGCAGCCTGGGACTAGCGGGGACCACAATACGTGTGCAGTACTTC | CASSLGLAGTTIRVQYF
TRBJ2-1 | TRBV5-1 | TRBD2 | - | TGCGCCAGCAGCTCGGCGGGAGTTCGCTCCTACAATGAGCAGTTCTTC | CASSSAGVRSYNEQFF
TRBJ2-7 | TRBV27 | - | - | TGTGCCAGCAGTTTGGCTAGCTACACCCTATGGGACGAGCAGTACTTC | CASSLASYTLWDEQYF
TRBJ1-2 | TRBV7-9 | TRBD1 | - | TGTGCCAGCAGCTTGACAGGGGACTATGGCTACACCTTC | CASSLTGDYGYTF
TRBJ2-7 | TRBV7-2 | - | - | TGTGCCAGCAGCTTTCCCCCCGCCGACGAGCAGTACTTC | CASSFPPADEQYF
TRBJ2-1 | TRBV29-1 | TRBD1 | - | TGCAGCGTTCTCCGGGACAGGGAGAATGAGCAGTTCTTC | CSVLRDRENEQFF
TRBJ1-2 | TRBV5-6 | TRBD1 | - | TGTGCCAGCAGCTCCCCCGGGACAGGTCCTTTAGCCTTC | CASSSPGTGPLAF
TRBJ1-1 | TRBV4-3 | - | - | TGCGCCAGCAGCCAAGATTCCAGGGGTGAAGCTTTCTTT | CASSQDSRGEAFF
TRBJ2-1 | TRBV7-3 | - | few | TGTGCCAGCAGCTTCCCGTTCGGGGAGCAGTTCTTC | CASSFPFGEQFF
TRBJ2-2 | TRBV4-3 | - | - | TGCGCCAGCAGCCCCGGGAGCGCCGGGGAGCTGTTTTTT | CASSPGSAGELFF
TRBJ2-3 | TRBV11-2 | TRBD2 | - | TGTGCCAGCAGCTTAGTTTTTAGCGGGATTAAAGATACGCAGTATTTT | CASSLVFSGIKDTQYF
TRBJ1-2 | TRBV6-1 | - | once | TGTGCCAGCAGTGAAGGGATTTACTATGGCTACACCTTC | CASSEGIYYGYTF
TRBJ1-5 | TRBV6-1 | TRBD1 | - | TGTGCCAGCAGTGAGGGGACCGGGACAGGGAGATTTAGCAATCAGCCCCAGCATTTT | CASSEGTGTGRFSNQPQHF
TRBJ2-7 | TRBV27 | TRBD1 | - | TGTGCCAGCGGGCCCGGGACAGGGCCGGGCGAGCAGTACTTC | CASGPGTGPGEQYF
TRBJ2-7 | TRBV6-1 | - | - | TGTGCCAGCAGTGAAGCCCCTGGCTCCTACGAGCAGTACTTC | CASSEAPGSYEQYF
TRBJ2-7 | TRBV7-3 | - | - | TGTGCCAGCAGCTCCAGGAACTCCTACGAGCAGTACTTC | CASSSRNSYEQYF
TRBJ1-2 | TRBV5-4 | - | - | TGTGCCAGCAGCGGGCGGGTGGACTATGGCTACACCTTC | CASSGRVDYGYTF
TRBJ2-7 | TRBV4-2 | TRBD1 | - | TGTGCCAGCGGCATGGGACAGGCCCTCAACGAGCAGTACTTC | CASGMGQALNEQYF
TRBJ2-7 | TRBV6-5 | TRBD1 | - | TGTGCCAGCAGTTACCCGACAGGGCGGTACGAGCAGTACTTC | CASSYPTGRYEQYF
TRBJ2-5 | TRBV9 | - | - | TGTGCCAGCAGCGGACCACGAGAAGAGACCCAGTACTTC | CASSGPREETQYF
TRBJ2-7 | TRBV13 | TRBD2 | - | TGTGCCAGCAGTCCCGCGGGAGCGTACGAGCAGTACTTC | CASSPAGAYEQYF
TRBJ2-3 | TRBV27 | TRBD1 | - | TGTGCCAGCAGCGATCGAGCCGGGACAGTTAGCACAGATACGCAGTATTTT | CASSDRAGTVSTDTQYF
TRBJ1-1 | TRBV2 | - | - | TGTGCCAGCACCCTGGGGGGCCCACCTCAAGCTTTCTTT | CASTLGGPPQAFF
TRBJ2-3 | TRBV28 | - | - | TGTGCCAGCACTGAACCTAGCACAGATACGCAGTATTTT | CASTEPSTDTQYF
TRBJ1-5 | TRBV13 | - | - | TGTGCCAGCAGCTTAGGGTACCGGGCCGTGAATCAGCCCCAGCATTTT | CASSLGYRAVNQPQHF
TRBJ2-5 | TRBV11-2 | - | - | TGTGCCAGCAGCTTAGTCGAGGGAGAGACCCAGTACTTC | CASSLVEGETQYF
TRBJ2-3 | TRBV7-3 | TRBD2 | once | TGTGCCAGCAGCACCCTACTAGCGGCGAGCACAGATACGCAGTATTTT | CASSTLLAASTDTQYF
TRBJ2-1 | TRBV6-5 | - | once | TGTGCCAGCAGTTACTTGGGCGGTGAGCAGTTCTTC | CASSYLGGEQFF
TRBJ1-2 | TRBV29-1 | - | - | TGCAGCACCCGAAGTGGAAAAAACTATGGCTACACCTTC | CSTRSGKNYGYTF
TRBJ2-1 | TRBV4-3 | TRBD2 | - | TGCGCCAGCAGCCAAGATCGGCTAGCGGGAGTAAAAAATGAGCAGTTCTTC | CASSQDRLAGVKNEQFF
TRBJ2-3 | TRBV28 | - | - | TGTGCCAGCAGTTTTTTAGCAGGCACAGATACGCAGTATTTT | CASSFLAGTDTQYF
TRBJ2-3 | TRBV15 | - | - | TGTGCCACCAGCGGCTTAAGCACAGATACGCAGTATTTT | CATSGLSTDTQYF
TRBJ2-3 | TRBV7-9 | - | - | TGTGCCAGCAGCTTAGTTAGCGCATCCACAGATACGCAGTATTTT | CASSLVSASTDTQYF
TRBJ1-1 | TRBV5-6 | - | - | TGTGCCAGCAGCTTGGCCCCCATAGGCAGGACTAAATATAACACTGAAGCTTTCTTT | CASSLAPIGRTKYNTEAFF
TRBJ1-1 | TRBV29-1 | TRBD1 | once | TGCAGCGTGTCAGGACAGGCGAACACTGAAGCTTTCTTT | CSVSGQANTEAFF
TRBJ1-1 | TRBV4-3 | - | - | TGCGCCAGCAGCCAAGCCGACACTGTTGACACTGAAGCTTTCTTT | CASSQADTVDTEAFF
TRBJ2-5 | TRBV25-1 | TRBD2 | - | TGTGCCAGCAGTGAATATCTACAAGCGGGGCCCCAAGAGACCCAGTACTTC | CASSEYLQAGPQETQYF
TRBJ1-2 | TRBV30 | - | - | TGTGCCTGGACAGGGAGCCATGGCTACACCTTC | CAWTGSHGYTF
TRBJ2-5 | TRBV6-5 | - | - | TGTGCCAGCAGGCCATTACGGGGGTTGGAGACCCAGTACTTC | CASRPLRGLETQYF
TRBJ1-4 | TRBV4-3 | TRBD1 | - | TGCGCCAGCAGCCACGGAGGGGGCAGAGCAACTAATGAAAAACTGTTTTTT | CASSHGGGRATNEKLFF
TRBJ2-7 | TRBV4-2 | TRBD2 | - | TGTGCCAGCAGCCAAGAGGTACTAGCGGCGAACTACGAGCAGTACTTC | CASSQEVLAANYEQYF
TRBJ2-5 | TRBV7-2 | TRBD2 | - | TGTGCCAGCAGCCCCCGACTAGCGGGAGAGGGGATTCAAGAGACCCAGTACTTC | CASSPRLAGEGIQETQYF
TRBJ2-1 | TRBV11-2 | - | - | TGTGCCAGCAGCGAAGCGGACAATGAGCAGTTCTTC | CASSEADNEQFF
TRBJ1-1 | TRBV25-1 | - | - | TGTGCCAGCAGTGACACAACCACTGAAGCTTTCTTT | CASSDTTTEAFF
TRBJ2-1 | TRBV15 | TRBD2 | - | TGTGCCACCAGCACAAAGACTAGCGGGAGGGCCGTCTTTGCGGATGAGCAGTTCTTC | CATSTKTSGRAVFADEQFF
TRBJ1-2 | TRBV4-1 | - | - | TGCGCCAGCAGCCGAACAGGGAGTTCTTATGGCTACACCTTC | CASSRTGSSYGYTF
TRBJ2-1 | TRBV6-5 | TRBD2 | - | TGTGCCAGCAGTTATTTTAGCGGGGCCGGGAATGAGCAGTTCTTC | CASSYFSGAGNEQFF
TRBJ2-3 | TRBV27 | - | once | TGTGCCAGCAGGTGGGGCACAGATACGCAGTATTTT | CASRWGTDTQYF
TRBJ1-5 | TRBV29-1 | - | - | TGCAGCGTTGAATTGGGAGGGGGGGGTCAGCCCCAGCATTTT | CSVELGGGGQPQHF
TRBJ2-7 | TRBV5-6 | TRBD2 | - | TGTGCCAGCAGCACACCCGGGACTAGCGGGAGCTACGAGCAGTACTTC | CASSTPGTSGSYEQYF